Included here is one T cell receptor (beta chain) sequence, with context. CDR3 length equals 12 residues. CDR1 is SGHRS and CDR2 is YFSETQ in the germline V gene. Trimming removed 0 bases from V and 8 bases from J, with 8 bases in between. The data derive from a study of blood T cell repertoires in COVID-19. TCRdb's table, derived via immunoSEQ multiplex PCR, lists solely in-frame clones and lacks some. The repertoire holds a few hundred thousand clones, with approximately 91% as singletons. The chain is built from TRBV5-1 and TRBJ1-1; D possibly corresponds to TRBD1 (5 bases). What was sequenced was PBMCs or T cells enriched from blood (not recorded which). The source of this sequence is a middle-aged woman who had recovered from COVID-19. CDR3 DNA sequence: TGCGCCAGCAGCTTGGTTCCAGGGGAAGCTTTCTTT. Its translation: CASSLVPGEAFF.